This TCR beta chain derives from a study of regulatory T cells in long-lasting Graves disease. For TCR beta, libraries came from iRepertoire HTBI primers and Arm-PCR of CDR3 regions. TCRdb used MiXCR to reprocess the multiplex PCR reads, holding one entry per CDR3 protein. The table records approximately 350,000 distinct CDR3 sequences, around 16% of them present only once. Germline lookup yields CDR1 SGHRS and CDR2 YFSETQ. The CDR3 is 15 residues long. The germline V and J ends were trimmed by 4 bases and 2 bases, with 15 bases remaining between them. As to time point: newly diagnosed GD, antithyroid drugs for less than 3 months. RNA extracted from PBMCs served as the sequencing template. These data were also filed under a second study, of T cells in Graves' hyperthyroidism and ophthalmopathy. This second study says: Exclusions: uncontrolled infection, other autoimmune disease, pregnancy, lactation.

The sequence came from a woman aged 18-30 years with Graves disease. The sequencing used peripheral blood mononuclear cells (PBMCs), collected at new diagnosis, from a patient treated with antithyroid drugs. The chain uses TRBV5-1 and TRBJ2-5; D perhaps matches TRBD2 (6 bases). DNA of the CDR3: TGCGCCAGCAGCGCGGGAATAACCCCACAAGAGACCCAGTACTTC. Translated, it gives CASSAGITPQETQYF.